This T cell receptor beta chain was profiled in a study of response to subunit inactivated influenza vaccine. Findings of the study overall: It was the authors' suggestion that each seasonal influenza vaccination recruits few new T cells.

This clonotype was counted once. Its antigen is as yet unknown. TCRdb re-called the RT-PCR reads with MiXCR, one entry per CDR3 protein. Of 500,000 to 600,000 distinct CDR3 sequences in the sample, about 11% are singletons; the top ten hold approximately 10%. The germline CDR1 and CDR2 sequences are SGHRS and YFSETQ. V lost 0 bases and J lost 9, with 7 bases in between. There are 12 residues in the CDR3. A further study also used this sample, focusing on T cells expressing NK-cell markers. That work adds: UMI-tagged 5'RACE template switching yielded the TCR beta cDNA. HCMV serostatus: seven of eight sequenced donors positive, one negative. A range of about 1.0-7.0% of CD8+ T cells consisted of dominant NKG2C+ clonotypes in roughly 6 donors. Whether expanded NKG2C+ T cell clones recognized HCMV stayed uncertain.

This sample comprised PBMCs from blood, obtained on the day of vaccination. The sequence was obtained from a man aged 50 to 60 who received an inactivated influenza vaccine. The chain joins TRBV5-1 to TRBJ2-4; D call uncertain. CDR3 amino acids: CASSLGDGIQYF. Written as DNA, the CDR3 is TGCGCCAGCAGCTTGGGTGATGGCATTCAGTACTTC.